This T cell receptor beta chain was captured by sequencing in a study of glioma-infiltrating T cells after dendritic cell vaccination. Sample time point: after dendritic cell vaccination, including at tumor progression/relapse. Primers: 60 V beta forward and 13 J beta reverse. Using immunoSEQ multiplex PCR, the repertoire was profiled, and TCRdb retains in-frame clones only, with some absent. This table holds 98,000 or so clones, around 80% found once. The receptor's source is a human donor with glioblastoma. This sample comprised blood, obtained after dendritic cell vaccination.

The chain's CDR3 is CASSSGTSSSYEQYF. CDR3 DNA sequence: TGTGCCAGCAGCTCCGGGACTAGTTCCTCCTACGAGCAGTACTTC. The J gene is TRBJ2-7, the V gene TRBV7-3; TRBD2 matches at 8 bases. In germline, CDR1 is SGHTA, CDR2 FQGTGA. There are 15 residues in the CDR3. J was trimmed by 0 bases and V by 4 bases; bases with no gene match: 5.